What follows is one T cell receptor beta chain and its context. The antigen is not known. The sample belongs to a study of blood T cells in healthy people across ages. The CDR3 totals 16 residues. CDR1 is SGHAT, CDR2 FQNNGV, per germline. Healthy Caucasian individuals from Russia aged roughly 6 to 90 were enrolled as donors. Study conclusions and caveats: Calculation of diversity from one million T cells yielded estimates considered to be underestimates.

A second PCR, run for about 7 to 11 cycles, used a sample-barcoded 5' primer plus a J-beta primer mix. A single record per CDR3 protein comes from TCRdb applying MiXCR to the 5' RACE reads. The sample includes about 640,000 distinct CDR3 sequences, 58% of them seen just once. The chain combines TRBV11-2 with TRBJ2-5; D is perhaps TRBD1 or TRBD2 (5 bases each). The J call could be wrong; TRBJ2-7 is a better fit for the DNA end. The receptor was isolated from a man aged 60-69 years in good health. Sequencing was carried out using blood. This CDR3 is CASGLKGDAVVHEQYF. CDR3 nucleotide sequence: TGTGCCAGCGGGCTCAAAGGGGACGCGGTTGTGCACGAGCAGTACTTC.